The source of this T cell receptor (beta chain) is a study of spatial heterogeneity in lung cancer. The time point denotes: sample taken at primary tumor resection. The length of the CDR3 is 17 residues. Study-wide results and caveats: How many expanded intratumoral alpha and beta TCRs were present tracked the tumor mutation count, which was a count of nonsynonymous mutations.

This clonotype was seen repeatedly, ten times or more. As yet, its antigen is unknown. Each CDR3 protein gets one entry after TCRdb re-called the 5' RACE reads with MiXCR. Of about 15,000 distinct CDR3 sequences listed, 6% to 7% are singletons. V usage is TRBV21-1 and J usage is TRBJ2-5; the table's D call, TRBD1, was not checked against the DNA. TRBV21-1 corresponds to a pseudogene. Sequenced material: lung tumor tissue, taken at surgery. The receptor comes from a male donor with early-stage non-small cell lung cancer. CDR3 sequence: CASSSGARGCFQETQYF. The CDR3 DNA follows: TGTGCCAGCAGCAGCGGGGCCCGGGGTTGTTTCCAAGAGACCCAGTACTTC.